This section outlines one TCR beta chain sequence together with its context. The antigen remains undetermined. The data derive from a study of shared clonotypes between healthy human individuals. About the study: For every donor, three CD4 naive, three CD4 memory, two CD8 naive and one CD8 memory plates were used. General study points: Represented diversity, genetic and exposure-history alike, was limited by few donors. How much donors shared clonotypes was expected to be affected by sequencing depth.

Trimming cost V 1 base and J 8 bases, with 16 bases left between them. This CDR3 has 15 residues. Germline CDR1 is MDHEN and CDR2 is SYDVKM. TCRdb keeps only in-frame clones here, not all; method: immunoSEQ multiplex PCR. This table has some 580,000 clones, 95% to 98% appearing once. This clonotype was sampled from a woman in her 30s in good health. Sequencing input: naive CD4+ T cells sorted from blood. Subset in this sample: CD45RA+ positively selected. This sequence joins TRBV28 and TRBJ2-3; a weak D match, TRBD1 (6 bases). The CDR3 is CASSLLGAPRVTQYF. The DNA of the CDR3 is TGTGCCAGCAGTTTATTGGGGGCCCCTCGGGTTACGCAGTATTTT.